This entry describes one T cell receptor (beta chain). Its antigen is as yet unknown. This may be a read error, as it is one base from a much larger clone. These data come from a study of glioma-infiltrating T cells. Using RNA template, CDR3s of TCR alpha and beta were amplified with iRepertoire arm-PCR. For one-step reverse transcription and amplification, about 90-400 ng of tissue mRNA or PBMC total RNA was used. MiXCR was run by TCRdb on the multiplex PCR reads, yielding one entry per CDR3 protein. This sample has some 4,300 distinct CDR3 sequences, with roughly 25% found just once. Per the germline V gene, CDR1 is SNHLY and CDR2 is FYNNEI. CDR3 length: 15 amino acids. V lost 7 bases, J lost 7 bases, and 11 bases stayed unmatched. The study, taken as a whole, reports: Only very few CDR3 sequences appeared in both tissue and blood. Above-expected tissue-blood divergence occurred in all gliomas, most in low-grade ones.

Sequencing was done on a sample of glioma tissue, nonneoplastic brain tissue, or PBMCs (not recorded which). The clonotype comes from a human donor with low-grade glioma or glioblastoma, undergoing nonglioma brain surgery, or in good health (not recorded which). This chain connects TRBV2 to TRBJ2-7; TRBD2 agrees at 12 bases. The CDR3 DNA is TGTGCCAGCACCCTATTGGCTAGCGGGGGGGTTGAGCAGTACTTC. Protein sequence: CASTLLASGGVEQYF.